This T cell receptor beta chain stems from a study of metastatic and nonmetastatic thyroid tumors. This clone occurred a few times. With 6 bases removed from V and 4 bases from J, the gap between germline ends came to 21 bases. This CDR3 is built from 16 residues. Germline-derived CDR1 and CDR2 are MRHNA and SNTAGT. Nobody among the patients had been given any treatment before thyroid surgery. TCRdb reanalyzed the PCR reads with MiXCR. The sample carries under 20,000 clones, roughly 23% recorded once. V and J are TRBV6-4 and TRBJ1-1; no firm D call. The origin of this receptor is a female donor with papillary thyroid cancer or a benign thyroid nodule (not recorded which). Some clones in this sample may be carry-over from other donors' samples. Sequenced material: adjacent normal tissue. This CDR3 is CASSKERLGLGTEAFF. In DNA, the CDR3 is TGTGCCAGCAGCAAAGAGAGATTAGGACTGGGCACTGAAGCTTTCTTT.